Listed below are T cell receptor beta chains from one sample, sequenced in a study of beta chain features in type 1 diabetes. Using immunoSEQ multiplex PCR, the repertoire was profiled, and TCRdb retains in-frame clones only, with some absent. The profile shows fewer than 200,000 clones, about 12% of them singletons. The sequenced sample consisted of central memory CD4+ T cells from blood. The receptors here all came from a woman aged 18-29 years in good health. CDR3s include the opening cysteine and the closing phenylalanine or tryptophan. The D gene is left open where the match is weak. Clone size is not always given. Where it is, it says once, few, many or a class for expanded clones.

CASSSRVTEAFF	TGTGCCAGCAGTTCGAGGGTGACCGAAGCTTTCTTT	TRBV28	TRBJ1-1	few	.
CASTGRGGRHF	TGTGCCAGCACGGGAAGAGGGGGCAGACACTTC	TRBV2	TRBJ2-5	.	TRBD1
CASSGATEAFF	TGTGCCAGCAGTGGGGCCACTGAAGCTTTCTTT	TRBV5-4	TRBJ1-1	.	.
CASSPRTSGNDEQYF	TGTGCCAGCAGCCCACGGACTAGCGGGAACGACGAGCAGTACTTC	TRBV7-3	TRBJ2-7	.	TRBD2
CASSFRSRGRNNEQFF	TGTGCCAGCAGTTTCCGGAGCAGGGGACGTAACAATGAGCAGTTCTTC	TRBV28	TRBJ2-1	few	.
CASSLAGGAGTYEQYF	TGTGCCAGCAGCCTCGCCGGGGGAGCGGGGACCTACGAGCAGTACTTC	TRBV5-5	TRBJ2-7	few	TRBD2
CASCRDRTKNTIYF	TGTGCCAGCTGCCGGGACAGGACGAAAAACACCATATATTTT	TRBV6-1	TRBJ1-3	.	TRBD1
CARSPAGASSGELFF	TGTGCCAGGTCCCCCGCGGGAGCTTCCTCCGGGGAGCTGTTTTTT	TRBV2	TRBJ2-2	few	TRBD2
CASSESRRSTDTQYF	TGTGCCAGCAGTGAATCCCGGCGGAGCACAGATACGCAGTATTTT	TRBV2	TRBJ2-3	.	.
CASRTGTDTQYF	TGTGCCAGCAGAACAGGCACAGATACGCAGTATTTT	TRBV27	TRBJ2-3	.	.
CASSDVSVLGTQYF	TGTGCCAGCAGTGATGTGTCCGTGCTCGGGACCCAGTACTTC	TRBV6-4	TRBJ2-5	.	.
CAWSMDRVRTEAFF	TGTGCCTGGAGCATGGACAGGGTAAGGACTGAAGCTTTCTTT	TRBV30	TRBJ1-1	.	TRBD1
CASRPRLAAPAETQYF	TGTGCCAGCAGGCCAAGACTAGCGGCTCCTGCGGAGACCCAGTACTTC	TRBV27	TRBJ2-5	.	TRBD2
CASSIKTGPNYGYTF	TGTGCCAGTAGTATCAAGACAGGTCCTAACTATGGCTACACCTTC	TRBV19	TRBJ1-2	few	.
CASSPQGWSNQPQHF	TGTGCCAGCAGCCCACAGGGCTGGAGCAATCAGCCCCAGCATTTT	TRBV7-9	TRBJ1-5	.	.
CASSLYTDTQYF	TGTGCCAGCAGCTTATACACAGATACGCAGTATTTT	TRBV7-3	TRBJ2-3	.	.
CASSSRSYEQYF	TGTGCCAGCAGCTCCCGGAGTTACGAGCAGTACTTC	TRBV7-2	TRBJ2-7	.	.
CASSPAGTVNTEAFF	TGTGCCAGCTCACCCGCCGGGACAGTGAACACTGAAGCTTTCTTT	TRBV18	TRBJ1-1	few	TRBD1
CSVGGRGSRGAFF	TGCAGCGTAGGGGGCAGGGGGTCACGGGGAGCTTTCTTT	TRBV29-1	TRBJ1-1	few	TRBD1
CASSSGQNYGYTF	TGTGCCAGCAGTTCGGGACAGAACTATGGCTACACCTTC	TRBV28	TRBJ1-2	few	TRBD1
CSASWDREAFF	TGCAGTGCTAGTTGGGACAGAGAAGCTTTCTTT	TRBV20-1	TRBJ1-1	few	TRBD1
CASRPREGMDEQFF	TGTGCCAGCAGGCCAAGGGAGGGGATGGATGAGCAGTTCTTC	TRBV2	TRBJ2-1	few	TRBD2
CASSLLTGGGETQYF	TGTGCCAGCAGTTTACTCACAGGGGGCGGTGAGACCCAGTACTTC	TRBV28	TRBJ2-5	.	TRBD1
CASSPPTGKNTEAFF	TGTGCCAGCTCACCCCCAACGGGAAAGAACACTGAAGCTTTCTTT	TRBV18	TRBJ1-1	.	.
CSVQSQQGANYEQYF	TGCAGCGTTCAATCACAACAGGGAGCGAACTACGAGCAGTACTTC	TRBV29-1	TRBJ2-7	.	.
CAIRTTTGNTEAFF	TGTGCCATCAGGACAACGACAGGGAACACTGAAGCTTTCTTT	TRBV10-3	TRBJ1-1	.	.
CASRDRTSTDTQYF	TGTGCCAGCAGGGACAGGACTTCAACAGATACGCAGTATTTT	TRBV6-1	TRBJ2-3	.	TRBD1
CATRNGEDLSGTQYF	TGTGCCACGCGAAATGGGGAGGACCTCTCCGGGACCCAGTACTTC	TRBV10-3	TRBJ2-5	few	.
CASSQMPGQHNEQFF	TGTGCCAGCAGCCAGATGCCGGGACAACACAATGAGCAGTTCTTC	TRBV7-8	TRBJ2-1	.	.
CAWNRGEAEQYF	TGTGCCTGGAACCGGGGGGAGGCCGAGCAGTACTTC	TRBV30	TRBJ2-7	.	TRBD2
CASSPASQGGETQYF	TGTGCCAGCAGTCCCGCAAGTCAGGGCGGAGAGACCCAGTACTTC	TRBV28	TRBJ2-5	few	.
CASSLEPDNEQFF	TGTGCCAGCAGCTTAGAGCCGGACAATGAGCAGTTCTTC	TRBV11-2	TRBJ2-1	.	.
CSVGRESTNYGYTF	TGCAGCGTTGGCCGGGAGTCGACTAACTATGGCTACACCTTC	TRBV29-1	TRBJ1-2	.	.
CASSSGSVFAGELFF	TGTGCCAGCAGTTCCGGTTCGGTATTCGCCGGGGAGCTGTTTTTT	TRBV28	TRBJ2-2	few	.
CASGLPPGGDQPQHF	TGTGCTAGTGGTTTGCCACCGGGGGGGGACCAGCCCCAGCATTTT	TRBV12-5	TRBJ1-5	.	.
CASSQSGGGETQYF	TGTGCCAGCAGCCAGAGCGGAGGCGGGGAGACCCAGTACTTC	TRBV7-3	TRBJ2-5	few	.
CASSQPRDCASYEQYF	TGCGCCAGCAGTCAACCCCGGGACTGTGCCTCCTACGAGCAGTACTTC	TRBV23-1	TRBJ2-7	many	.
CASSKSEIYRRGETQYF	TGTGCCAGCAGTAAGAGCGAGATCTACCGTCGGGGGGAGACCCAGTACTTC	TRBV28	TRBJ2-5	few	.
CASSSSSGSGTDTQYF	TGTGCCAGCAGTTCGTCTAGCGGGAGTGGTACAGATACGCAGTATTTT	TRBV28	TRBJ2-3	few	TRBD2
CASSVVGSGANVLTF	TGTGCCAGCAGTGTAGTTGGCTCTGGGGCCAACGTCCTGACTTTC	TRBV2	TRBJ2-6	few	.
CASSDGTHQSTDTQYF	TGTGCCAGCAGCGACGGGACTCACCAGAGCACAGATACGCAGTATTTT	TRBV9	TRBJ2-3	few	.
CASSSGNQPQHF	TGTGCCTCCTCAAGCGGCAATCAGCCCCAGCATTTT	TRBV30	TRBJ1-5	few	.
CASRGTGKNGYTF	TGTGCCAGCAGGGGGACAGGCAAGAATGGCTACACCTTC	TRBV2	TRBJ1-2	.	TRBD1
CATSRVAGGAVREQYF	TGTGCCACCAGCAGAGTGGCAGGGGGCGCCGTCAGGGAGCAGTACTTC	TRBV15	TRBJ2-7	few	TRBD1
CASSLYAGNSYEQYF	TGTGCCAGCAGCTTGTATGCGGGAAACTCCTACGAGCAGTACTTC	TRBV5-6	TRBJ2-7	few	.
CASSLGGMGYEQYF	TGTGCCAGCAGTTTAGGCGGGATGGGATACGAGCAGTACTTC	TRBV28	TRBJ2-7	.	.